Listed below are T cell receptor beta chains from one sample, sequenced in a study of blood T cell repertoires in COVID-19. The repertoire was sequenced with immunoSEQ multiplex PCR; TCRdb's copy has only in-frame clones and lacks some. This sample has roughly 100,000 clones; 80% to 90% occur once, and the top ten carry over 1.5%. The sample taken for sequencing was peripheral blood. Every receptor here comes from a man older than 75 with acute or convalescent COVID-19. Each CDR3 is given with its conserved first and last residue. A D gene is named only where the DNA matches it firmly. Clone size is not always given. Where it is, it says once, few, many or a class for expanded clones.

cdr3_nt | cdr3_aa | v_call | d_call | clone_size | j_call
TGTGCCAGTAGTTCGGGACAGCTCAACTCCTACAATGAGCAGTTCTTC | CASSSGQLNSYNEQFF | TRBV19 | TRBD1 | . | TRBJ2-1
TGTGCCAGCAGCCCGGCCGGGACAAGGCATGGCTACACCTTC | CASSPAGTRHGYTF | TRBV7-2 | . | . | TRBJ1-2
TGTGCCAGCAGCCAAGAAAGGCACAACAGTATCCCGAATTCACCCCTCCACTTT | CASSQERHNSIPNSPLHF | TRBV3-1/TRBV3-2 | . | . | TRBJ1-6
TGCAGCGCGGGACAGAGGGAAGATACGCAGTATTTT | CSAGQREDTQYF | TRBV29-1 | TRBD1 | . | TRBJ2-3
TGTGCCACCAGCAGAGGCAGGGGGCGCGATTCTGGGGCCAACGTCCTGACTTTC | CATSRGRGRDSGANVLTF | TRBV15 | TRBD1 | . | TRBJ2-6
TGTGCCAGCAGCTTAGAACATCCGGGACAGGGGAGGATAGAGCAGTACTTC | CASSLEHPGQGRIEQYF | TRBV7-2 | TRBD1 | . | TRBJ2-7
TGTGCCAGCAGCGTAGTCCCAATTACAGATACGCAGTATTTT | CASSVVPITDTQYF | TRBV9 | . | . | TRBJ2-3
TGTGCCAGCAGCGAGATCGGCTCCTATAATTCACCCCTCCACTTT | CASSEIGSYNSPLHF | TRBV28 | . | few | TRBJ1-6
TGTGCCAGCAGTCCAGGGAGGCACTATGGCTACACCTTC | CASSPGRHYGYTF | TRBV27 | . | . | TRBJ1-2
TGTGCCAGCAGCGTAATGACAGGGAATACCGGGGAGCTGTTTTTT | CASSVMTGNTGELFF | TRBV11-2 | TRBD1 | . | TRBJ2-2
TGTGCCACCAGTGTCCTAGCGGGAGCTGCGGGGGAGCTGTTTTTT | CATSVLAGAAGELFF | TRBV24-1 | TRBD2 | . | TRBJ2-2
TGTGCCAGCAGGGGGACTAGCGGGAGCCTCGAGCAGTACTTC | CASRGTSGSLEQYF | TRBV6-5 | TRBD2 | . | TRBJ2-7
TGCGCCAGCAGTTATTCAGGGGGATCGTATGGCTACACCTTC | CASSYSGGSYGYTF | TRBV5-1 | TRBD1 | . | TRBJ1-2
TGTGCCAGCAGCCCCCAAGGCCTAGCGGTTGGCGCAGATACGCAGTATTTT | CASSPQGLAVGADTQYF | TRBV11-2 | TRBD2 | . | TRBJ2-3
TGTGCCAGCACTTCGGGGAGCTATGGCTACACCTTC | CASTSGSYGYTF | TRBV28 | . | . | TRBJ1-2
TGTGCCAGTAGTCTAGGTCGGCAGGGAAGATCTTTCTTT | CASSLGRQGRSFF | TRBV19 | . | . | TRBJ1-1
TGTGCCAGCAGCATCCGACAGAACACCTTCTATGGCTACACCTTC | CASSIRQNTFYGYTF | TRBV5-6 | . | . | TRBJ1-2
TGTGCCAGCAGTCAGGGGGCGATTAGCAATCAGCCCCAGCATTTT | CASSQGAISNQPQHF | TRBV28 | TRBD1 | . | TRBJ1-5
TGCAGTGCTAGTAGGGGGGGAAGTGCGGATCAGCCCCAGCATTTT | CSASRGGSADQPQHF | TRBV20-1 | . | . | TRBJ1-5
TGTGCCAGCAGTGAGGACCGACTAGCTCTCACCGGGGAGCTGTTTTTT | CASSEDRLALTGELFF | TRBV6-1 | TRBD2 | . | TRBJ2-2
TGCAGCGTTGAAGAATTCGGGACAGGGGACTACGAGCAGTACTTC | CSVEEFGTGDYEQYF | TRBV29-1 | TRBD1 | . | TRBJ2-7
TGTGCCAGCAGCTTGGTTTTACAGCAAGAGACCCAGTACTTC | CASSLVLQQETQYF | TRBV5-8 | . | . | TRBJ2-5
TGCAGCGTTGAAGCAGGGATGAACACTGAAGCTTTCTTT | CSVEAGMNTEAFF | TRBV29-1 | . | once | TRBJ1-1
TGTGCCAGCAGCTTAGTAGGACTAGCGGGACCCTCTGGGGCCAACGTCCTGACTTTC | CASSLVGLAGPSGANVLTF | TRBV7-2 | TRBD2 | . | TRBJ2-6
TGTGCTAGCAGCCTGCTCGGACAAGACAATGAGCAGTTCTTC | CASSLLGQDNEQFF | TRBV7-7 | . | . | TRBJ2-1
TGTGCCAGCAGTCTTTACTACGAGCAGTACTTC | CASSLYYEQYF | TRBV25-1 | . | . | TRBJ2-7
TGTGCCAGCAACTGGGGAGGGAGGATAAACAATGAGCAGTTCTTC | CASNWGGRINNEQFF | TRBV2 | TRBD2 | few | TRBJ2-1
TGTGCCAGCAGTTACTGGGGACAGGGGAACACCGGGGAGCTGTTTTTT | CASSYWGQGNTGELFF | TRBV6-2/TRBV6-3 | TRBD1 | . | TRBJ2-2
TGTGCCAGCGTACTGAGTGCAGTCGGAGAAGATGAGCAGTTCTTC | CASVLSAVGEDEQFF | TRBV6-5 | . | . | TRBJ2-1
TGTGCCAGCAGCTTAAATCTAGGGGCCGGTGAGCAGTTCTTC | CASSLNLGAGEQFF | TRBV7-2 | . | . | TRBJ2-1
TGTGCCAGCAGCCGTCTGACAGGGGGCGAGCAGTACTTC | CASSRLTGGEQYF | TRBV12-3/TRBV12-4 | TRBD1 | . | TRBJ2-7
TGTGCCAGCAGCCAAGATGTCCGTACCGGGGAGCTGTTTTTT | CASSQDVRTGELFF | TRBV3-1/TRBV3-2 | . | . | TRBJ2-2
TGTGCCAGCAGTCCAAGGGGAGGCTTCCTTGTGGATTCACCCCTCCACTTT | CASSPRGGFLVDSPLHF | TRBV2 | . | . | TRBJ1-6
TGTGCCAGCAGTTTTGGGGGGATTAGAAACACCATATATTTT | CASSFGGIRNTIYF | TRBV28 | . | . | TRBJ1-3
TGTGCCAGCAGCTTCGACAGGGTTAGCGAGCAGTACTTC | CASSFDRVSEQYF | TRBV5-8 | TRBD1 | . | TRBJ2-7
TGTGCCAGCAGCCGAGTTGGAGAGACCCAGTACTTC | CASSRVGETQYF | TRBV5-4 | . | few | TRBJ2-5
TGTGCCAGCAGCCGGGAAATAGCGGGAGCCGGGGAGCTGTTTTTT | CASSREIAGAGELFF | TRBV7-2 | TRBD2 | . | TRBJ2-2
TGTGCCAGCAGTCGCTTTGGAGGGCTGGGGGAGCAGTACTTC | CASSRFGGLGEQYF | TRBV14 | . | few | TRBJ2-7
TGTGCCAGCAGCCGTCCGGGACAGGAGGAGCGCTACACCTTC | CASSRPGQEERYTF | TRBV14 | TRBD1 | . | TRBJ1-2
TGTGCCAGCAGCCAAGATGGCCAGGGTGGGCAGTACTTC | CASSQDGQGGQYF | TRBV4-2 | . | . | TRBJ2-7
TGTGCCAGTTTCGCAGGACAGGGGTACACTGAAGCTTTCTTT | CASFAGQGYTEAFF | TRBV19 | TRBD1 | . | TRBJ1-1
TGCAGCGTGGCAAGGGGAGGCCCCTACAATGAGCAGTTCTTC | CSVARGGPYNEQFF | TRBV29-1 | . | . | TRBJ2-1
TGTGCCAGCAGCCAACCGCAGGGATTAACAGATACGCAGTATTTT | CASSQPQGLTDTQYF | TRBV4-2 | . | . | TRBJ2-3
TGCGCCAGCAGCTTGGGCACCGGGACAGGGGGAGCCGGGGAGCTGTTTTTT | CASSLGTGTGGAGELFF | TRBV5-1 | TRBD1 | . | TRBJ2-2
TGTGCCAGCAGCTTCCTCCGCCAAGCGTCGGGGGAGCTGTTTTTT | CASSFLRQASGELFF | TRBV5-8 | . | . | TRBJ2-2
TGTGCCAGCAGCAGGACTAGAGCGGACTACAATGAGCAGTTCTTC | CASSRTRADYNEQFF | TRBV5-4 | TRBD2 | . | TRBJ2-1